What follows are 11 T cell receptor beta chains derived from one specimen sequenced in a study of blood T cell repertoires in COVID-19. Profiling relied on immunoSEQ multiplex PCR, and the TCRdb table lists in-frame clones only, not all of them. The table has 40,000 to 55,000 clones, approximately 82% seen once; the top ten hold around 5.3%. The sample comprised peripheral blood. Receptors originate from a human donor in a cohort sampled during active COVID-19.

The chain is built from TRBV4-1 and TRBJ2-7; the D gene is possibly TRBD1 (6 bases). V dropped 4 bases and J dropped 2 bases, with 15 bases sitting between them. From germline, CDR1 is MGHRA and CDR2 YSYEKL. The CDR3 sequence is 15 residues long. The CDR3 spells CASSPLRGFTYEQYF. CDR3 nucleotide sequence: TGCGCCAGCAGCCCACTTAGGGGGTTCACCTACGAGCAGTACTTC.

The rearrangement uses TRBV19 and TRBJ1-1; D might be TRBD1 (5 bases). Germline V gene sequence: CDR1 LNHDA, CDR2 SQIVND (reference sequence). The CDR3 has 15 amino acids. V was trimmed by 8 bases and J by 0 bases, leaving 16 bases between them. CDR3 DNA sequence: TGTGCCAGTTGGGGTCAGGGTTCAATGAACACTGAAGCTTTCTTT. The encoded protein is CASWGQGSMNTEAFF.

This CDR3 is CASSLKGSRGFTEAFF. CDR3 coding DNA: TGTGCCAGCAGTCTAAAAGGGTCCAGGGGGTTCACTGAAGCTTTCTTT. The chain couples TRBV2 to TRBJ1-1; 7 nucleotides line up with TRBD1. The V gene's germline CDR1 is SNHLY and CDR2 FYNNEI. With V trimmed by 5 bases and J by 4 bases, 13 bases remained unmatched. The CDR3 loop spans 16 amino acids.

The chain couples TRBV7-2 to TRBJ1-1, with TRBD1 matching 7 bases. In germline, CDR1 is SGHTA, CDR2 FQGNSA. The CDR3 loop spans 14 amino acids. Germline trimming cut 5 bases from V and 0 bases from J; bases unmatched to any gene: 3. CDR3 loop: CASSLTGMNTEAFF. CDR3 sequence (DNA): TGTGCCAGCAGCCTGACAGGGATGAACACTGAAGCTTTCTTT.

The chain links TRBV3-1 (or the pseudogene TRBV3-2) to TRBJ1-1; 7 bases map to TRBD1. After removal of 0 bases from V and 11 bases from J, the junction contained 15 bases not matched to a gene. CDR1 and CDR2 (germline): LGHDT, YNNKEL (reference sequence). The CDR3 sequence is 16 residues long. In nucleotides, the CDR3 is TGTGCCAGCAGCCAAGATATCGGGACAGATCCGGCAGGGGCTTTCTTT. It encodes CASSQDIGTDPAGAFF.

The rearrangement links TRBV15 to TRBJ2-3, with D perhaps TRBD1 (6 bases). V shed 1 base and J shed 1 base, with 12 bases lying between them. CDR1 is LNHNV and CDR2 is YYDKDF in the germline V gene (reference sequence). The CDR3 runs 16 residues. CDR3 nucleotide sequence: TGTGCCACCAGCAGAGGGTATGGGGGCCGCACAGATACGCAGTATTTT. It yields the protein CATSRGYGGRTDTQYF.

V gene TRBV7-2 combines with J gene TRBJ1-1; unclear D gene. CDR3 length: 15 amino acids. Between the trimmed V and J ends, which lost 5 bases and 2 bases, there was a span of 15 bases. From germline, CDR1 is SGHTA and CDR2 FQGNSA. The CDR3 spells CASSPPWGVNTEAFF. Here the CDR3 DNA reads TGTGCCAGCAGCCCCCCATGGGGAGTCAACACTGAAGCTTTCTTT.

The chain couples TRBV12-3 or TRBV12-4 to TRBJ2-5; D is undetermined. The CDR3 loop spans 12 amino acids. Trimming cost V 5 bases and J 4 bases, with 8 bases left between them. The CDR3 nucleotides read TGTGCCAGCAGTCCCCAGGCAGAGACCCAGTACTTC. Protein: CASSPQAETQYF.

The chain recombines TRBV29-1 with TRBJ2-2; tentatively, D is TRBD2 (5 bases). This CDR3 has 12 amino acids. V was trimmed by 4 bases and J by 13 bases, leaving 16 bases between them. From germline, CDR1 is SQVTM and CDR2 ANQGSEA. CDR3 DNA sequence: TGCAGCGTTGCAACCTACGGCGGGCGGCTGTTTTTT. Protein product: CSVATYGGRLFF.

The chain joins TRBV24-1 to TRBJ2-3; the match to TRBD1 covers 9 bases. CDR3 length: 18 amino acids. Germline V CDR1 and CDR2: KGHDR, SFDVKD. V was pared by 4 bases and J by 2 bases, with 12 bases of the junction left unmatched. Here the CDR3 DNA reads TGTGCCACCAGTGAAGAAATCGCGACAGGGGGTAACACAGATACGCAGTATTTT. Translating it yields CATSEEIATGGNTDTQYF.

The chain couples TRBV7-6 to TRBJ2-4, with a weak D call TRBD2 (6 bases). Trimming left V 2 bases short and J 1 base short, with 24 bases between. This CDR3 region has 20 residues. Germline CDR1 is SGHVS and CDR2 is FNYEAQ. CDR3 coding DNA: TGTGCCAGCAGCTTAAGGGACTGGCGTGCACACAATAATGCCAAAAACATTCAGTACTTC. This gives the protein CASSLRDWRAHNNAKNIQYF.